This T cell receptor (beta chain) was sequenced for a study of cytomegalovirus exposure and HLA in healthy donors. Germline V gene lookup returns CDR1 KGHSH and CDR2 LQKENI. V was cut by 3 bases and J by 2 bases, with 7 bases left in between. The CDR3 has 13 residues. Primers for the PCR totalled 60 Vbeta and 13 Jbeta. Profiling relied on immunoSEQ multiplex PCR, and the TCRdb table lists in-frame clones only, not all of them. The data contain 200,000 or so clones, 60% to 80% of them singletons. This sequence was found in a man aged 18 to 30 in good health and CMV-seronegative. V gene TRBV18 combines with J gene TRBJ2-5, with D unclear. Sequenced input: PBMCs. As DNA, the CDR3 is TGTGCCAGCTCACCGCAGGAACAAGAGACCCAGTACTTC. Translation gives CASSPQEQETQYF.